The T cell receptor beta chain under discussion was sequenced for a study of CD8 T cells in Susac syndrome. CDR3 length equals 15 residues. Germline-derived CDR1 and CDR2 are SGHTA and FQGNSA. Trimming cost V 5 bases and J 0 bases, with 14 bases left between them. The authors reverse transcribed roughly 0.5 to 1 ug RNA with random hexamers. The method of amplification for TCR beta CDR3 was immunoSEQ multiplex PCR, covering 54 Vbeta and 13 Jbeta. Each CDR3 protein gets one entry after TCRdb re-called the immunoSEQ multiplex PCR reads with MiXCR. Seen here are some 150,000 distinct CDR3 sequences, approximately 96% observed once, and the top ten hold 0.075% to 0.09%.

The sample consisted of CD4+ T cells from PBMCs. V is TRBV7-2 and J is TRBJ2-7; D possibly corresponds to TRBD2 (6 bases). The receptor's source is a human donor with Susac syndrome. CDR3 sequence reads: CASSQASDSSYEQYF. For the CDR3, the DNA is TGTGCCAGCAGCCAGGCTAGCGACAGCTCCTACGAGCAGTACTTC.